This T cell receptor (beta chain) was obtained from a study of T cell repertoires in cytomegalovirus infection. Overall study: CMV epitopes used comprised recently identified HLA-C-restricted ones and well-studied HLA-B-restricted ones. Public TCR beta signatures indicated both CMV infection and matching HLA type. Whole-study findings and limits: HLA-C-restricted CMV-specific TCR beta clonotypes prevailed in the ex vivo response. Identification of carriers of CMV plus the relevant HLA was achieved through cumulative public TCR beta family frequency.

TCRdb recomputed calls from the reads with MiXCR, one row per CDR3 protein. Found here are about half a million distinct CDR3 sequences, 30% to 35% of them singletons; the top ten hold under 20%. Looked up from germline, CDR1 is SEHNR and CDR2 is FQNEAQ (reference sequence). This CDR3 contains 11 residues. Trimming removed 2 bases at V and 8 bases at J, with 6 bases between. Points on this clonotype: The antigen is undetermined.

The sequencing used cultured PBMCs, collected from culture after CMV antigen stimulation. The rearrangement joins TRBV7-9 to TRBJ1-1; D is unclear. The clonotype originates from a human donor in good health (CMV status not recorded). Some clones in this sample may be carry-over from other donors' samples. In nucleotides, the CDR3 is TGTGCCAGCAGCTTAATCCAGGAAGCTTTCTTT. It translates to CASSLIQEAFF. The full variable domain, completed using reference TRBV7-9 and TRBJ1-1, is DTGVSQNPRHKITKRGQNVTFRCDPISEHNRLYWYRQTLGQGPEFLTYFQNEAQLEKSRLLSDRFSAERPKGSFSTLEIQRTEQGDSAMYLCASSLIQEAFFGQGTRLTVV.